The 2 T cell receptor beta chains reported below all come from one sample, sequenced in a study of radiotherapy plus CTLA-4 blockade in lung cancer. Method: immunoSEQ multiplex PCR; TCRdb's copy keeps in-frame clones and lacks some. The table includes tens of thousands of clones, 70% to 80% detected once. The sequencing here drew on peripheral blood, taken from a patient treated with radiotherapy plus ipilimumab. The source of these receptors is a human donor with non-small cell lung cancer who had stable disease on radiotherapy plus ipilimumab.

The rearrangement joins TRBV5-4 to TRBJ1-2, with D possibly TRBD1 on 6 matching bases. V was shortened by 4 bases and J by 8 bases, with 15 bases between the two germline ends. Germline CDR1 reads SGHNT; CDR2 reads YYREEE (reference sequence). The CDR3 contains 13 residues. CDR3 region: CASSQVGASGYTF. CDR3 DNA sequence: TGTGCCAGCAGCCAGGTGGGGGCGAGCGGCTACACCTTC.

V and J are TRBV5-1 and TRBJ2-3, with D uncertain. Trimming took off 5 bases at V and 0 bases at J, with 10 bases between the two ends. This CDR3 spans 14 amino acids. CDR1 and CDR2 from the germline V gene are SGHRS and YFSETQ. The CDR3 coding sequence is TGCGCCAGCAGACTCAGACTGAGCACAGATACGCAGTATTTT. The encoded protein is CASRLRLSTDTQYF.